The 6 T cell receptor beta chains below come from one sample, sequenced in a study of shared clonotypes between healthy human individuals. Clones were sequenced by immunoSEQ multiplex PCR, and TCRdb holds only the in-frame ones, with some missing. The sample records approximately 620,000 clones, more than 95% being singletons. Sample: naive CD4+ T cells sorted from blood. Subset reported: CD45RA+ positively selected. The source is a woman in her thirties in good health.

The chain couples TRBV30 to TRBJ1-1; tentatively, D is TRBD1 (5 bases). The CDR3 has 13 amino acids. Germline V CDR1 and CDR2: GTSNPN, SVGIG (reference sequence). Trimming cost V 3 bases and J 3 bases, with 11 bases left between them. CDR3 protein: CAWRSLGDTEAFF. CDR3 nucleotides: TGTGCCTGGAGATCTCTGGGGGACACTGAAGCTTTCTTT.

This clone occurred once. This chain links TRBV19 with TRBJ2-3; D possibly corresponds to TRBD2 (6 bases). The CDR3 sequence is 14 residues long. The germline V gene has CDR1 LNHDA and CDR2 SQIVND (reference sequence). V was trimmed by 9 bases and J by 2 bases, leaving 15 bases between them. The CDR3 coding sequence is TGTGCCAGCAGCTATAGCGGATTCACAGATACGCAGTATTTT. Protein sequence: CASSYSGFTDTQYF.

The V gene is TRBV5-1, the J gene TRBJ2-5; no definite D call. Gene TRBJ2-7 matches the end of the DNA better, so the J call may be wrong. The germline V gene has CDR1 SGHRS and CDR2 YFSETQ. The CDR3 spans 12 residues. The CDR3 region has the DNA TGCGCCAGCAGCCCTCAAACAGACGAGCAGTACTTC. Its protein product is CASSPQTDEQYF.

The chain recombines TRBV2 with TRBJ2-7, with TRBD1 as a possible D gene (5 bases). CDR3 length: 14 amino acids. Germline V lookup: CDR1 SNHLY, CDR2 FYNNEI. Between the trimmed V and J ends, which lost 4 bases and 0 bases, there was a span of 10 bases. In DNA form, the CDR3 reads TGTGCCAGCAGTGTTCGACAGATCTCCTACGAGCAGTACTTC. The encoded protein is CASSVRQISYEQYF.

The chain employs TRBV6-5 and TRBJ2-5, with D unresolved. The CDR3 has 14 residues. Germline lookup yields CDR1 MNHEY and CDR2 SVGAGI. Trimming removed 0 bases at V and 2 bases at J, with 7 bases between. The CDR3 DNA is TGTGCCAGCAGTTACTCGTCAGCTCAAGAGACCCAGTACTTC. This codes for CASSYSSAQETQYF.

The chain is built from TRBV29-1 and TRBJ2-3; no clear D gene. Germline V CDR1 and CDR2: SQVTM, ANQGSEA. This CDR3 is built from 13 residues. Trimming shortened V by 4 bases and J by 0 bases, and 8 bases separated the two germline ends. This CDR3 is CSVANYSTDTQYF. The CDR3 nucleotides are TGCAGCGTTGCTAACTACAGCACAGATACGCAGTATTTT.